What follows is one T cell receptor beta chain and its context. The antigen remains undetermined. These data originate in a study of chemoradiotherapy in HPV16-positive cancers. Measured with immunoSEQ multiplex PCR; TCRdb has only the in-frame clones, and not every one. The sample gives about 8,100 clones, approximately 70% of which show up once; under 25% is in the top ten. Per the germline V gene, CDR1 is SEHNR and CDR2 is FQNEAQ (reference sequence). The V end lost 1 base, the J end lost 8 bases, and 9 bases lay between the germline ends. CDR3 length: 13 amino acids. Whole-study findings and limits: Candidate HPV-specific clones and E7-related TCR motifs grew in tumor during treatment.

V and J are TRBV7-9 and TRBJ2-1, with D maybe TRBD2 (5 bases). The specimen was collected from a patient who underwent chemoradiotherapy. The source of this sequence is a human donor with HPV-associated anogenital cancer. The CDR3 reads CASSLEGGDEQFF. DNA for the CDR3: TGTGCCAGCAGCTTAGAAGGAGGCGATGAGCAGTTCTTC.